The 9 T cell receptor beta chains reported below all come from one sample, sequenced in a study of blood T cell repertoires in COVID-19. Sequencing was performed with immunoSEQ multiplex PCR; in TCRdb, only in-frame clones are kept and a portion is missing. The sample includes under 500,000 clones, around 89% of them seen just once. The specimen sequenced was peripheral blood. The origin of the receptors is a woman aged 25 to 39 with acute or convalescent COVID-19.

This clone came up a few times. The gene calls are TRBV2 and TRBJ2-1, with D possibly matching TRBD2 (6 bases). This CDR3 has 15 residues. Germline CDR1 is SNHLY and CDR2 is FYNNEI. Trimming removed 1 base at V and 7 bases at J, with 14 bases between. The CDR3 protein is CASSEGGDGGNEQFF. CDR3 DNA: TGTGCCAGCAGTGAAGGCGGGGATGGTGGTAATGAGCAGTTCTTC.

The chain joins TRBV30 to TRBJ2-2; 8 bases fit TRBD1. Losses at the gene ends were 4 bases for V and 6 bases for J; bases not matched to a gene: 10. The CDR3 is 15 residues long. Germline V lookup: CDR1 GTSNPN, CDR2 SVGIG (reference sequence). CDR3 nucleotide sequence: TGTGCCTGGACGGTCGGACAGGGTTATCCCGGGGAGCTGTTTTTT. It translates to CAWTVGQGYPGELFF. Together with reference TRBV30 and TRBJ2-2, the CDR3 gives the full variable domain: SQTIHQWPATLVQPVGSPLSLECTVEGTSNPNLYWYRQAAGRGLQLLFYSVGIGQISSEVPQNLSASRPQDRQFILSSKKLLLSDSGFYLCAWTVGQGYPGELFFGEGSRLTVL.

J is TRBJ2-5 and V is TRBV6-1; the match to TRBD2 covers 9 bases. CDR1 and CDR2 from the germline V gene are MNHNS and SASEGT. With V trimmed by 1 base and J by 5 bases, 11 bases remained unmatched. The CDR3 covers 17 residues. This CDR3 is CASSEDRYSGGKETQYF. CDR3 coding DNA: TGTGCCAGCAGTGAAGATCGGTATAGCGGGGGTAAGGAGACCCAGTACTTC.

The chain couples TRBV19 to TRBJ2-1; 10 bases match TRBD2. The CDR3 has 15 amino acids. CDR1 is LNHDA and CDR2 is SQIVND in the germline V gene (reference sequence). With V trimmed by 3 bases and J by 10 bases, 9 bases remained unmatched. The CDR3 protein is CASSIGVAGGREQFF. The CDR3, as DNA: TGTGCCAGTAGTATTGGAGTAGCGGGGGGTCGGGAGCAGTTCTTC.

The rearrangement joins TRBV7-2 to TRBJ2-5; 8 bases match TRBD1. J gave up 5 bases and V 4 bases, and 9 bases lay outside the gene matches. CDR1 is SGHTA and CDR2 is FQGNSA in the germline V gene. This CDR3 contains 15 residues. CDR3 region: CASSYRGTRVETQYF. The CDR3 bases are TGTGCCAGCAGCTACAGGGGGACCAGGGTGGAGACCCAGTACTTC.

The J gene is TRBJ1-2, the V gene TRBV7-2; 9 bases map to TRBD1. This CDR3 comprises 14 residues. The germline V gene encodes CDR1 SGHTA and CDR2 FQGNSA. J was trimmed by 8 bases and V by 3 bases; bases with no gene match: 7. The CDR3 DNA is TGTGCCAGCAGCTTCGACAGGGGGTATTACGGCTACACCTTC. This encodes CASSFDRGYYGYTF. Full variable domain (outside the CDR3, taken from reference TRBV7-2 and TRBJ1-2): GAGVSQSPSNKVTEKGKDVELRCDPISGHTALYWYRQSLGQGLEFLIYFQGNSAPDKSGLPSDRFSAERTGGSVSTLTIQRTQQEDSAVYLCASSFDRGYYGYTFGSGTRLTVV.

This clone has just one count. This CDR3 is CATSRDISGGGPSNTGELFF. The CDR3 DNA is TGTGCCACCAGCAGAGATATCTCGGGCGGGGGACCTTCGAACACCGGGGAGCTGTTTTTT. V usage is TRBV15 and J usage is TRBJ2-2, with 7 bases aligning to TRBD2. J was trimmed by 0 bases and V by 0 bases; bases with no gene match: 13. Germline assignment: CDR1 LNHNV and CDR2 YYDKDF (reference sequence). This CDR3 is built from 20 residues.

There are a few counts of this clone. The rearrangement links TRBV2 to TRBJ1-1; D is unclear. The germline V gene has CDR1 SNHLY and CDR2 FYNNEI. CDR3 size: 11 residues. The V gene lost 6 bases and the J gene lost 1 base, with 3 bases spanning the gap. The CDR3 DNA reads as TGTGCCAGCAGAGCGAACACTGAAGCTTTCTTT. Its translation is CASRANTEAFF. Complete variable domain (other parts from reference TRBV2 and TRBJ1-1): EPEVTQTPSHQVTQMGQEVILRCVPISNHLYFYWYRQILGQKVEFLVSFYNNEISEKSEIFDDQFSVERPDGSNFTLKIRSTKLEDSAMYFCASRANTEAFFGQGTRLTVV.

J is TRBJ2-1 and V is TRBV11-2; D not certain. Trimming removed 1 base at V and 10 bases at J, with 5 bases between. Germline V gene lookup returns CDR1 SGHAT and CDR2 FQNNGV. This CDR3 is built from 11 residues. CDR3 amino acids: CASSLGGEQFF. In DNA, the CDR3 is TGTGCCAGCAGCTTAGGAGGAGAGCAGTTCTTC. Together with reference TRBV11-2 and TRBJ2-1, the CDR3 gives the full variable domain: EAGVAQSPRYKIIEKRQSVAFWCNPISGHATLYWYQQILGQGPKLLIQFQNNGVVDDSQLPKDRFSAERLKGVDSTLKIQPAKLEDSAVYLCASSLGGEQFFGPGTRLTVL.